This TCR beta chain was sequenced for a study of technical replicates of blood from several donors (TCRdb year 2017). Points on this clone: What antigen it recognizes has not been identified. Within one base of it there is no much larger clone, and no base qualities were kept.

Library preparation employed the immunoSEQ multiplex PCR assay. TCRdb carries this immuneACCESS record with in-frame sequences only. Its versions omit some clonotypes, under half of them owing to an unresolved V gene in the studies checked, with the rest unexplained. In all, the sample holds tens of thousands of clones, and 96% of those were seen once. The top ten hold approximately 0.35% of the sample. The CDR3, cysteine through phenylalanine, is 15 amino acids long. This entry keeps only the CDR3 DNA: 45 bases, framed from base 1. The germline V and J ends show losses of 4 bases and 0 bases respectively, and no gene match explains 7 bases of the junction. The germline V gene supplies CDR1 SGDLS and CDR2 YYNGEE.

The sequence links TRBV9 to TRBJ2-7, and TRBD2 aligns with 7 junction nucleotides. Sequencing used T cells isolated from PBMCs. The source is a human donor in good health. The sequenced DNA: TGTGCCAGCAGCTCGAGCGGGGCGAGCTCCTACGAGCAGTACTTC. Its translation reads: CASSSSGASSYEQYF.